The clone carrying this T cell receptor (beta chain) was seen more than once but under ten times. Its antigen is not identified. Germline V gene lookup returns CDR1 SGDLS and CDR2 YYNGEE. V was cut by 0 bases and J by 3 bases, with 4 bases left in between. This CDR3 contains 13 residues. Study observations and caveats: Tumor-infiltrating Treg TCR alpha and beta sequences overlapped most with tumor naive CD4+ T cells, then blood naive.

Tregs were sorted as CD4+CD25+CD127-/low cells. Full-length variable regions came from constant-region reverse primers plus semi-nested Nested Universal Primer A PCR. Via MiXCR, TCRdb re-called the 5' RACE reads, giving one row per CDR3 protein. The sample yields 35,000 to 50,000 distinct CDR3 sequences, 22% seen once. This chain links TRBV9 with TRBJ2-1; D is uncertain. This TCR came from a female donor with breast cancer. The sample taken for sequencing was Tregs sorted from a lymph node. The CDR3 sequence is CASSVDLYNEQFF. CDR3 nucleotide sequence: TGTGCCAGCAGCGTAGATCTCTACAATGAGCAGTTCTTC.